Presented here are 8 T cell receptor beta chains from one specimen sequenced in a study of identical twins. Each CDR3 protein is one row after TCRdb ran MiXCR on the 5' RACE reads. The sample holds some 1,600,000 distinct CDR3 sequences, about 31% seen once. The sample taken for sequencing was cord blood. The source is a newborn girl in good health.

This clonotype has a handful of counts. The chain joins TRBV15 to TRBJ1-1, with TRBD1 as a possible D gene (6 bases). V gave up 1 base and J gave up 3 bases, with 12 bases separating them. Looked up from germline, CDR1 is LNHNV and CDR2 is YYDKDF (reference sequence). This CDR3 region has 15 residues. The CDR3 protein is CATSRGQAAYTEAFF. The DNA of the CDR3 is TGTGCCACCAGCAGAGGACAGGCGGCTTACACTGAAGCTTTCTTT. Using reference TRBV15 and TRBJ1-1 for the parts outside the CDR3, the full variable domain is DAMVIQNPRYQVTQFGKPVTLSCSQTLNHNVMYWYQQKSSQAPKLLFHYYDKDFNNEADTPDNFQSRRPNTSFCFLDIRSPGLGDTAMYLCATSRGQAAYTEAFFGQGTRLTVV.

This clonotype has a handful of counts. The chain couples TRBV7-2 to TRBJ2-3; 12 bases agree with TRBD2. Germline V gives CDR1 SGHTA, CDR2 FQGNSA. V dropped 1 base and J dropped 6; count of bases not matched to a gene: 11. The CDR3 contains 18 residues. In DNA, the CDR3 is TGTGCCAGCAGCTTAGGGAGACTAGCGGGGGCGATGGGGGATACGCAGTATTTT. Amino acids: CASSLGRLAGAMGDTQYF. The full variable domain, with the rest looked up from reference TRBV7-2 and TRBJ2-3, is GAGVSQSPSNKVTEKGKDVELRCDPISGHTALYWYRQSLGQGLEFLIYFQGNSAPDKSGLPSDRFSAERTGGSVSTLTIQRTQQEDSAVYLCASSLGRLAGAMGDTQYFGPGTRLTVL.

As DNA, the CDR3 is TGTGCCAGCAGCTTATCAGGACAGCGGAAAGAGACCCAGTACTTC. Translated, it gives CASSLSGQRKETQYF. The chain carries TRBV7-2 and TRBJ2-7, with D perhaps matching TRBD1 (6 bases). TRBJ2-5 explains the end of the DNA better; the J call may be wrong. Germline CDR1 is SGHTA and CDR2 is FQGNSA. The CDR3 totals 15 residues.

V gene TRBV6-1 combines with J gene TRBJ2-3; no firm D call. Germline CDR1 MNHNS, CDR2 SASEGT. V was pared by 2 bases and J by 0 bases, with 6 bases between. There are 14 residues in the CDR3. CDR3 in amino acids: CASSEYLSTDTQYF. CDR3 DNA: TGTGCCAGCAGTGAATATCTTAGCACAGATACGCAGTATTTT.

This clonotype was detected a few times. The V gene is TRBV29-1, the J gene TRBJ1-5, with 9 bases matching TRBD1. The CDR3 runs 14 residues. Germline loops: CDR1 SQVTM, CDR2 ANQGSEA. The V segment lost 7 bases and the J segment 1 base; nucleotides outside the gene matches: 5. CDR3 coding DNA: TGCAGCGCGGGACAGGGTATAAGCAATCAGCCCCAGCATTTT. Its translation is CSAGQGISNQPQHF.

This clonotype was observed many times. The rearrangement uses TRBV29-1 and TRBJ2-3; D may be TRBD2 (6 bases). V was cut by 6 bases and J by 4 bases, with 11 bases left in between. From germline, CDR1 is SQVTM and CDR2 ANQGSEA. The CDR3 is 12 residues long. The CDR3 DNA reads TGCAGCGTCCGCGGAGGGTCAGATACGCAGTATTTT. The encoded protein is CSVRGGSDTQYF.

V is TRBV29-1 and J is TRBJ1-1; D unclear. Germline lookup yields CDR1 SQVTM and CDR2 ANQGSEA. The CDR3 runs 13 residues. Trimming removed 4 bases at V and 0 bases at J, with 9 bases between. The CDR3 is CSVAGKLNTEAFF. The CDR3 nucleotides read TGCAGCGTTGCGGGAAAGTTGAACACTGAAGCTTTCTTT.

This clonotype has more than one count but fewer than ten. CDR3 amino acids: CASSLWQGGETQYF. As DNA, the CDR3 is TGTGCCAGCAGCTTATGGCAGGGGGGCGAGACCCAGTACTTC. The chain links TRBV7-2 to TRBJ2-5, with D perhaps TRBD1 (7 bases). The length of the CDR3 is 14 residues. The germline V and J ends were trimmed by 2 bases and 5 bases, with 12 bases remaining between them. The V gene's germline CDR1 is SGHTA and CDR2 FQGNSA.